This T cell receptor (beta chain) was sequenced in a study of blood T cell repertoires in COVID-19. In the authors' workflow: From reference gene primer amplification, estimates of nucleated cell counts were derived. Produced via immunoSEQ multiplex PCR; TCRdb's table is partial and in-frame only. That table gives V, J and clone size, and the DNA gave D and trimming. The table records hundreds of thousands of clones, 70% to 90% of them present only once. Source material: peripheral blood. This TCR was recovered from a woman aged 45-60 years with COVID-19, enrolled during active disease.

The CDR3 DNA reads TGTGCCAGCAGTAAAAGGGGCCCGGGCGGCAACTATGGCTACACCTTC. Its translation is CASSKRGPGGNYGYTF. The chain employs TRBV2 and TRBJ1-2; possibly TRBD1 for D (5 bases). The CDR3 length is 16 residues. The ends were cut back, 5 bases at V and 2 bases at J, with 18 bases in the middle. Germline V gene sequence: CDR1 SNHLY, CDR2 FYNNEI.